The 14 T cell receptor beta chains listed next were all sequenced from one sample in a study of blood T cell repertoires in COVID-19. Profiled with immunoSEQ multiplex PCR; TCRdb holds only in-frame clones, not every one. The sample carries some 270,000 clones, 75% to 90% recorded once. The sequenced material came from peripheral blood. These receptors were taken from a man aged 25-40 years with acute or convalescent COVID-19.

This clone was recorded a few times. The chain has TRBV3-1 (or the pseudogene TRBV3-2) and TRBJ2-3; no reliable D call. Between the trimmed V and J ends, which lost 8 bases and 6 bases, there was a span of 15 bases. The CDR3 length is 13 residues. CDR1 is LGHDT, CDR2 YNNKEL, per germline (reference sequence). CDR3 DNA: TGTGCCAGCGGCGGCAACTCCCGTGATACGCAGTATTTT. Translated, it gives CASGGNSRDTQYF.

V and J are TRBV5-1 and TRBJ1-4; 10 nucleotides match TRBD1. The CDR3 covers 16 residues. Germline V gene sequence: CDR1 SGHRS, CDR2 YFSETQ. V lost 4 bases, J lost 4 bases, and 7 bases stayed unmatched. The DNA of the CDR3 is TGCGCCAGCAGCCTAGGACAGGGGGAGGTTAATGAAAAACTGTTTTTT. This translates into CASSLGQGEVNEKLFF.

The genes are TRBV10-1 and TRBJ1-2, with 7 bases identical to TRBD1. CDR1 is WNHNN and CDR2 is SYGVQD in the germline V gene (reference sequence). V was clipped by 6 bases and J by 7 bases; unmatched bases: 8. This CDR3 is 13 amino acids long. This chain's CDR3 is CASSSTGAAGYTF. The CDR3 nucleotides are TGCGCCAGCAGCTCCACAGGGGCCGCTGGCTACACCTTC.

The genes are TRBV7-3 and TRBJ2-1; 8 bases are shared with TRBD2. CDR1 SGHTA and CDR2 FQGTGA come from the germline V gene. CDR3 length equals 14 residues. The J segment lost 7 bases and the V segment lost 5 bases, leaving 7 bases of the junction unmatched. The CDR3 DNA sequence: TGTGCCAGCAGCCCTTCGGGACTAGTGAATGAGCAGTTCTTC. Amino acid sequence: CASSPSGLVNEQFF.

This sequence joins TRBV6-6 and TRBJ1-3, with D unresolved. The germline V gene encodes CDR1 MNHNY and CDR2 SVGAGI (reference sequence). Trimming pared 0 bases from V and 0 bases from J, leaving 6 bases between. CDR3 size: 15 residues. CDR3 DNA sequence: TGTGCCAGCAGTTACTCTACAAGCTCTGGAAACACCATATATTTT. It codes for CASSYSTSSGNTIYF.

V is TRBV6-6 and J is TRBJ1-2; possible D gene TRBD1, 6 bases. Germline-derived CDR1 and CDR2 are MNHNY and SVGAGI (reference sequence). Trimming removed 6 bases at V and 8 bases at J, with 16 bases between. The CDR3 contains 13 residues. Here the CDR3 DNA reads TGTGCCAGCAGCGCCGGTACAGGGATAGGCTACACCTTC. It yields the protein CASSAGTGIGYTF.

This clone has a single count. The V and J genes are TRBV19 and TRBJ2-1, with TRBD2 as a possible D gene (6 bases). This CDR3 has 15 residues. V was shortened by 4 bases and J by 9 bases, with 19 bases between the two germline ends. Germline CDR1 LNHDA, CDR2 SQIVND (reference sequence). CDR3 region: CASSTLDGGKSEQFF. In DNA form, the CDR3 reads TGTGCCAGTAGTACCTTAGACGGAGGGAAGAGTGAGCAGTTCTTC.

CDR3 amino acids: CSVEEPTTIWDTEAFF. CDR3 sequence (DNA): TGCAGCGTTGAAGAGCCAACGACTATTTGGGACACTGAAGCTTTCTTT. The gene calls are TRBV29-1 and TRBJ1-1; the D is unclear. The germline gives CDR1 SQVTM, CDR2 ANQGSEA. This CDR3 has 16 amino acids. V shed 0 bases and J shed 3 bases, with 17 bases lying between them.

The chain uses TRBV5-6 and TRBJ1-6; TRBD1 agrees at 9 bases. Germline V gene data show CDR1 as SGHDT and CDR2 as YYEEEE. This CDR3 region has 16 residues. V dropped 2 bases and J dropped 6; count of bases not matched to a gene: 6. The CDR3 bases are TGTGCCAGCAGCTTAAGGACAGGGGTGGGTAATTCACCCCTCCACTTT. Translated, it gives CASSLRTGVGNSPLHF.

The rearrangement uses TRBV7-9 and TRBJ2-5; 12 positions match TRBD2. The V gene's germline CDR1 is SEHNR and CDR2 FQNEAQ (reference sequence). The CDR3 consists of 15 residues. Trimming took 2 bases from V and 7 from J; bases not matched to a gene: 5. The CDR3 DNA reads TGTGCCAGCAGCTTACCAACTAGCGGGGGGACGACCCAGTACTTC. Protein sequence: CASSLPTSGGTTQYF.

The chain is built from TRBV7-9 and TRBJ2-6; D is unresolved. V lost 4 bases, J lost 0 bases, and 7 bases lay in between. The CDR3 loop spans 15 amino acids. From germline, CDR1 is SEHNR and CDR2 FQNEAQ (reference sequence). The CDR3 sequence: CASSSPGSGANVLTF. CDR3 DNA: TGTGCCAGCAGCTCACCAGGCTCTGGGGCCAACGTCCTGACTTTC.

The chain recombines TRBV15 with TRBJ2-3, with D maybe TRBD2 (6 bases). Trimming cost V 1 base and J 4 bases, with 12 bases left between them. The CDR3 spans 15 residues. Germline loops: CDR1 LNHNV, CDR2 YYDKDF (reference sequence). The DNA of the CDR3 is TGTGCCACCAGCAGAGTACTAGCCCGGGCAGATACGCAGTATTTT. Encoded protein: CATSRVLARADTQYF.

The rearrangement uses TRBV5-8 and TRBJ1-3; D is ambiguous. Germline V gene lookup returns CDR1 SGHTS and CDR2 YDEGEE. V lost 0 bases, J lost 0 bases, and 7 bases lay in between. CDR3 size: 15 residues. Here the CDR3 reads CASSLGVGSGNTIYF. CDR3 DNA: TGTGCCAGCAGCTTGGGAGTCGGCTCTGGAAACACCATATATTTT.

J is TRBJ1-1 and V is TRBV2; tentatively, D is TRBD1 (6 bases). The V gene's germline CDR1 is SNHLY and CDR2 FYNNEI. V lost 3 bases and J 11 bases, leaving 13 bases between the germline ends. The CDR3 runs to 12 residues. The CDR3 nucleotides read TGTGCCAGCAGTGAGGGGGGGCTTGATGCTTTCTTT. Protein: CASSEGGLDAFF.